The rows below give T cell receptor beta chains drawn from one sample of a study of T-cell memory formation after mild COVID-19. TCRdb reprocessed the 5' RACE reads via MiXCR and lists one record per CDR3 protein. The sample contains approximately 580,000 distinct CDR3 sequences, roughly 22% of which appear only once. Input material: PBMCs or a T cell subset sorted from them (not recorded which). These receptors all come from an adult woman who had mild COVID-19 (a few samples of this study predate the infection). Cell type and time point are not known. The conserved cysteine and the conserved F or W are not part of the CDR3 here.

v_gene	j_gene	CDR3aa
TRBV20-1	TRBJ1-1	SARAEVNTEAF
TRBV16	TRBJ1-2	ASSQSVTAFGYT
TRBV27	TRBJ2-7	ASSWDPGNYEQY
TRBV6-2/TRBV6-3	TRBJ1-2	ASSYSGGKRGYT
TRBV7-2	TRBJ1-1	ASSLYRGPNTEAF
TRBV4-1	TRBJ2-5	ASSQDNGQGAWGGETQY
TRBV4-3	TRBJ2-7	ASSQDRLDNYEQY
TRBV7-8	TRBJ2-4	ASSSRGTENIQY
TRBV18	TRBJ2-7	ASSLNLGEEQY
TRBV5-1	TRBJ1-1	ASSPEQVNTEAF
TRBV24-1	TRBJ2-3	ATSAGADTQY
TRBV12-5	TRBJ2-1	ASGFGYEQF
TRBV18	TRBJ2-1	ASSPVGGLEF
TRBV6-2/TRBV6-3	TRBJ2-7	ASSYSQVRTGEQY
TRBV7-9	TRBJ1-5	ASSLAGRNQPQH
TRBV7-2	TRBJ1-4	ASSLGDRDNEKLF
TRBV10-3	TRBJ1-1	AIRETGGSTMGAF
TRBV6-5	TRBJ1-2	ASSKDQGAQGDGYT
TRBV2	TRBJ2-7	ASSGSSEQY
TRBV6-5	TRBJ2-7	ASRAATYEQY
TRBV25-1	TRBJ1-2	ASSGTGLTYGYT
TRBV4-2	TRBJ2-7	ASSQDIAGVGEQY
TRBV19	TRBJ2-3	ASRSWGNPTDTQY
TRBV2	TRBJ2-3	ASNGDNSPTDTQY
TRBV27	TRBJ2-1	ASSLRPGTEQF
TRBV12-3/TRBV12-4	TRBJ1-4	ASSPTRGQGHEKLF
TRBV6-2/TRBV6-3	TRBJ1-2	ASSYEVDGGYT
TRBV13	TRBJ2-2	ASSPAGLAGGTGELF
TRBV7-6	TRBJ2-1	ASSLTVVDNEQF
TRBV28	TRBJ2-2	ASSLRQINTGELF
TRBV29-1	TRBJ2-5	SVIPAGRFIETQY
TRBV5-1	TRBJ2-7	ASSRDSVSYEQY
TRBV7-7	TRBJ2-1	ASSLEASGHSYNEQF
TRBV10-3	TRBJ2-7	AISQTPGGQY
TRBV3-1	TRBJ2-1	ASSRKSGRANEQF
TRBV9	TRBJ1-1	ASSRRDTEAF
TRBV24-1	TRBJ2-5	ATSDAWTSGRGQETQY
TRBV12-3/TRBV12-4	TRBJ2-5	ASSFWGASLFSVSGETQY
TRBV25-1	TRBJ1-6	ASIKQGRSSPLH
TRBV7-9	TRBJ1-4	ASSLREVQEKLF
TRBV7-2	TRBJ2-7	ASTDLAGVTEQY
TRBV12-3/TRBV12-4	TRBJ2-7	ASSLRLAGAFGQY
TRBV3-1	TRBJ1-1	ASSQDLRMKSTEAF
TRBV6-5	TRBJ2-1	ASSQKGTVSYNEQF
TRBV29-1	TRBJ1-2	SVEHPSSRYGYT
TRBV5-1	TRBJ2-3	ASSAGLGTDTQY
TRBV11-3	TRBJ2-7	ASSPGLEGRYEQY
TRBV19	TRBJ1-2	ASSSPLGQAKGGGYT
TRBV6-4	TRBJ1-5	ASHGREGDQPQH
TRBV7-9	TRBJ2-7	ASSLGNRGAISGEQY
TRBV6-2/TRBV6-3	TRBJ1-5	ASRRSLQPQH
TRBV15	TRBJ1-2	ATSRDTNYGYT
TRBV28	TRBJ1-2	ASTPGIHGYT
TRBV28	TRBJ2-1	AIQREHRVSYNEQF
TRBV7-7	TRBJ2-5	ASSLHGTAETQY
TRBV19	TRBJ2-1	ASSYPLGGSYNEQF
TRBV7-3	TRBJ2-5	ASSSRTSGGGETQY
TRBV6-5	TRBJ2-7	ASSSAAGDGEQY
TRBV7-2	TRBJ2-1	ASSFISGNEQF
TRBV6-1	TRBJ2-5	ASRDTRIIQETQY